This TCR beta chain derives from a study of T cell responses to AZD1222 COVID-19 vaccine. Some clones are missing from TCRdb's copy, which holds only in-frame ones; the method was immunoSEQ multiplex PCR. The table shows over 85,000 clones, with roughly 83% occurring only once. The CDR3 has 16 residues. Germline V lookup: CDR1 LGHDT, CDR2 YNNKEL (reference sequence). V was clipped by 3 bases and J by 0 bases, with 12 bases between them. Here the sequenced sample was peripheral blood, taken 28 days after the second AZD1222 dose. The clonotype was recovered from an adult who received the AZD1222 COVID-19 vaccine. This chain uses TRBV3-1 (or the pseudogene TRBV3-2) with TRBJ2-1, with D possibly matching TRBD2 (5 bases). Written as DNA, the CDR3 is TGTGCCAGCAGCCATTTAGCTGGGAGCTCCTACAATGAGCAGTTCTTC. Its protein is CASSHLAGSSYNEQFF.